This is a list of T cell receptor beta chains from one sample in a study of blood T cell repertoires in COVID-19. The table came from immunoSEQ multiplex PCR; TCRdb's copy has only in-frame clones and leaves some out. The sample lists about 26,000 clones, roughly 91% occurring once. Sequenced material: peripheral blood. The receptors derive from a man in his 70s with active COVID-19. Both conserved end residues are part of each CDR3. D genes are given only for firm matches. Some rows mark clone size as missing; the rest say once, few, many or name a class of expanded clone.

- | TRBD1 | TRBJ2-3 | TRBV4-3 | TGCGCCAGCAGCCAAGATATTGGTTGGACAGGGCCCACAGATACGCAGTATTTT | CASSQDIGWTGPTDTQYF
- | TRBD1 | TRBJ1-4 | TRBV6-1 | TGTGCCAGCAGTGACCCTTGGGACAGGGCGAGTGAAAAACTGTTTTTT | CASSDPWDRASEKLFF
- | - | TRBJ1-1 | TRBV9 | TGTGCCAGCAGCGCGGGGGGGTTCAACACTGAAGCTTTCTTT | CASSAGGFNTEAFF
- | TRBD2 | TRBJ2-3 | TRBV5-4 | TGTGCCAGCAGGACTAGCGGGCGCACAGATACGCAGTATTTT | CASRTSGRTDTQYF
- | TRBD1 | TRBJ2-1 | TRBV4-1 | TGCGCCAGCAGCCAGCCGGCCGTGGGGACAGGGGCGGAGGAGCAGTTCTTC | CASSQPAVGTGAEEQFF
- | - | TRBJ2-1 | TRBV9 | TGTGCCAGCAGCGTAGCCCAGGATGAGCAGTTCTTC | CASSVAQDEQFF
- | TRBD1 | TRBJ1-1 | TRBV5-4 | TGTGCCAGCAGCGAGGACAGGACGTATCGAGCTTTCTTT | CASSEDRTYRAFF
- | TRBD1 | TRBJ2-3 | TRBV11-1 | TGTGCCAGCAGCCCACGACAGGGAAGAGCGGTAGATACGCAGTATTTT | CASSPRQGRAVDTQYF
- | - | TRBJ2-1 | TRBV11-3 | TGTGCCAGCAGCCTGACAACCGACAATGAGCAGTTCTTC | CASSLTTDNEQFF
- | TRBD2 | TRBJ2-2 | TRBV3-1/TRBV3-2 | TGTGCCAGCAGCCGCTCGACTAGCGGGGGGAGGACCGGGGAGCTGTTTTTT | CASSRSTSGGRTGELFF
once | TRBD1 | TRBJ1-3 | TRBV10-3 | TGTGCCATCAGTGGGACAGGGGCTGGAAACACCATATATTTT | CAISGTGAGNTIYF
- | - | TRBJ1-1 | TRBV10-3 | TGTGCCATCAGTGAGTCAGGAGTGAACACTGAAGCTTTCTTT | CAISESGVNTEAFF
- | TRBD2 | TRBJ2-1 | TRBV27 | TGTGCCAGCAGTTTAGTGTCTAGCGGGGGCATTTACAATGAGCAGTTCTTC | CASSLVSSGGIYNEQFF
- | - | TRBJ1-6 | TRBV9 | TGTGCCAGCGGGGGGGATTCACCCCTCCACTTT | CASGGDSPLHF
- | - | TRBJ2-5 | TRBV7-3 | TGTGCCAGCAGCCACCCCGGGGAGACCCAGTACTTC | CASSHPGETQYF
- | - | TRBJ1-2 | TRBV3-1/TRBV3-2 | TGTGCCAGCGGGAACCCACAGGAGAACTATGGCTACACCTTC | CASGNPQENYGYTF
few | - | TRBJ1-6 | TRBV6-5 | TGTGCCAGCAGTTACTCGGAGGAAGGGTCACCCCTCCACTTT | CASSYSEEGSPLHF